Below, one T cell receptor (beta chain) is given with its context. The sample holds other DNA sequences that translate to the same CDR3. V lost 5 bases and J 0 bases, leaving 14 bases between the germline ends. This CDR3 comprises 15 residues. The germline V gene encodes CDR1 PRHDT and CDR2 FYEKMQ (reference sequence). These data belong to a study of shared clonotypes between healthy human individuals. CD45RO-negative, CCR7-positively selected cells formed the naive CD8 fraction, excluding terminally differentiated effector memory CD45RA+ cells. The healthy adult donors were HIV-negative and reported no recent acute infections or vaccinations. Here immunoSEQ multiplex PCR was the method, and the copy in TCRdb shows in-frame clones only, minus some. The sample lists a few million clones, roughly 93% occurring once.

The V call is TRBV13, the J call TRBJ2-7; weak D call: TRBD1 (5 bases). The sequencing input was naive CD8+ T cells from PBMCs. This TCR was recovered from a man aged 18 to 29 in good health. Some clones in this sample may be carry-over from other donors' samples. CDR3 nucleotides: TGTGCCAGCAGCCCTTCCGGGCAGGGCTCCTACGAGCAGTACTTC. Translating gives CASSPSGQGSYEQYF.